This TCR beta chain stems from a study of regulatory T cells in long-lasting Graves disease. This clonotype was counted many times. As for time point: persistent/refractory GD, antithyroid drugs over 5 years with positive TRAb. TCR sequences were obtained from RNA taken from PBMCs. Graves' disease diagnoses followed American Thyroid Association guidelines. Libraries of TCR beta came from iRepertoire HTBI primers plus Arm-PCR of CDR3 regions. Study processing details: 60 or so TRBV and roughly 15 TRBJ segments were identified across samples. TCRdb analysed the multiplex PCR reads with MiXCR anew, one entry per CDR3 protein. The V and J calls come from TCRdb's annotation, not from the publication. The table lists approximately 400,000 distinct CDR3 sequences, roughly a quarter of them singletons. The receptor was isolated from a female donor with Graves disease. The sample was peripheral blood mononuclear cells (PBMCs), taken when the disease was refractory, from a patient treated with antithyroid drugs.

The CDR3: CASSWGGRIQETQYF. Written as DNA, the CDR3 is TGTGCCAGCAGTTGGGGAGGACGGATCCAAGAGACCCAGTACTTC. J is TRBJ2-5 and V is TRBV28; D possibly corresponds to TRBD2 (6 bases). Germline values: CDR1 MDHEN, CDR2 SYDVKM. This CDR3 contains 15 residues. V shed 4 bases and J shed 1 base, with 13 bases lying between them.